A single T cell receptor (beta chain) is shown here with its context. Here immunoSEQ multiplex PCR was the method, and the copy in TCRdb shows in-frame clones only, minus some. The sample includes 150,000 to 200,000 clones, around nine tenths of them seen just once. The source of the sample is a study of cytotoxic CD8 clonotypes in ibrutinib-treated CLL. The CDR3 spans 16 residues. Germline V gene lookup returns CDR1 SNHLY and CDR2 FYNNEI. V gave up 4 bases and J gave up 3 bases, with 19 bases separating them. This clonotype was sampled from a human donor with chronic lymphocytic leukemia. The rearrangement uses TRBV2 and TRBJ2-7, with D perhaps being TRBD1 or TRBD2 (5 bases each). The sample consisted of PBMCs, taken at disease progression, from a patient treated with ibrutinib. As DNA, the CDR3 is TGTGCCAGCAGTGGGGGGACCTACGAAACCGTCTACGAGCAGTACTTC. Its protein product is CASSGGTYETVYEQYF. Complete variable domain (other parts from reference TRBV2 and TRBJ2-7): EPEVTQTPSHQVTQMGQEVILRCVPISNHLYFYWYRQILGQKVEFLVSFYNNEISEKSEIFDDQFSVERPDGSNFTLKIRSTKLEDSAMYFCASSGGTYETVYEQYFGPGTRLTVT.